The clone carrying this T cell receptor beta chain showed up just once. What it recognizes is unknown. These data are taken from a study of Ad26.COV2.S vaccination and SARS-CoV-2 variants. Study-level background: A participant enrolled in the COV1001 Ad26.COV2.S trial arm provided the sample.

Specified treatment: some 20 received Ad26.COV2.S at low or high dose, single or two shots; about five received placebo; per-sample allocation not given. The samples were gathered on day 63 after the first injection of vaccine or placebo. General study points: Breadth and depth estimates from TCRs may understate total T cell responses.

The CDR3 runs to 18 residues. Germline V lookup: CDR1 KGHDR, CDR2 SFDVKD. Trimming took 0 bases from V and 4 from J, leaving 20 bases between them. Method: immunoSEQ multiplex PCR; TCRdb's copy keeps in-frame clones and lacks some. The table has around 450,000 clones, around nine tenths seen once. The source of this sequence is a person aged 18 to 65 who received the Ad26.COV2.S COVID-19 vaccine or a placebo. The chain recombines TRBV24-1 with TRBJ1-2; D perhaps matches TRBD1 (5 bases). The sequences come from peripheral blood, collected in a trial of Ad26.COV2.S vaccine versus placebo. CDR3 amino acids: CATSDLPRADSSRYGYTF. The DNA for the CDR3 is TGTGCCACCAGTGATTTGCCCAGGGCAGACTCATCTCGCTATGGCTACACCTTC.